This passage covers 17 T cell receptor beta chains from one sample sequenced in a study of cytomegalovirus exposure and HLA in healthy donors. The PCR made use of 60 Vbeta and 13 Jbeta primers. The protocol was immunoSEQ multiplex PCR, while the TCRdb copy is restricted to in-frame clones and leaves out a portion. The sample yields over 30,000 clones, 80% to 90% seen once. Sequencing was done on a sample of PBMCs. The receptors originated from a woman in her late teens or twenties in good health and CMV-seronegative.

The genes are TRBV4-1 and TRBJ1-4; 7 nucleotides agree with TRBD1. Germline CDR1 and CDR2: MGHRA and YSYEKL. The V and J ends lost 4 bases and 4 bases, in that order; junction bases with no gene match: 6. This CDR3 comprises 15 residues. CDR3 residues: CASSRSGTVNEKLFF. The DNA for the CDR3 is TGCGCCAGCAGCCGATCCGGGACAGTTAATGAAAAACTGTTTTTT.

J is TRBJ1-3 and V is TRBV5-6; 8 bases agree with TRBD1. CDR1 SGHDT and CDR2 YYEEEE come from the germline V gene. V dropped 6 bases and J dropped 2; count of bases not matched to a gene: 10. The CDR3 has 16 residues. DNA for the CDR3: TGTGCCAGCACCCTGACAGGGGCCCCGACTGGAAACACCATATATTTT. This sequence encodes CASTLTGAPTGNTIYF.

Comment on this clone: Relative to the germline gene, one junction end is altered; a read error may explain this. The CDR3 DNA follows: TGTGCCAGCAGTGAAAAGGATAGGACTAAGTATTTT. Protein sequence: CASSEKDRTKYF. This chain connects TRBV2 to TRBJ1-5; no firm D call. The CDR3 runs to 12 residues. CDR1 SNHLY and CDR2 FYNNEI come from the germline V gene. The full variable domain, with the rest looked up from reference TRBV2 and TRBJ1-5, is EPEVTQTPSHQVTQMGQEVILRCVPISNHLYFYWYRQILGQKVEFLVSFYNNEISEKSEIFDDQFSVERPDGSNFTLKIRSTKLEDSAMYFCASSEKDRTKYFGDGTRLSIL.

This chain joins TRBV27 and TRBJ2-1; D might be TRBD1 (6 bases). The V gene's germline CDR1 is MNHEY and CDR2 SMNVEV (reference sequence). The CDR3 sequence is 14 residues long. V was trimmed by 5 bases and J by 2 bases, leaving 10 bases between them. CDR3 amino acids: CASSEAGAYNEQFF. CDR3 nucleotides: TGTGCCAGCAGTGAGGCAGGGGCCTACAATGAGCAGTTCTTC.

The CDR3 sequence is CARTSGQETQYF. For the CDR3, the DNA is TGTGCCAGAACTAGCGGACAAGAGACCCAGTACTTC. This chain uses TRBV2 with TRBJ2-5; 8 bases align to TRBD2. The CDR3 runs 12 residues. Germline CDR1 reads SNHLY; CDR2 reads FYNNEI. V lost 9 bases, J lost 2 bases, and 2 bases stayed unmatched.

The chain combines TRBV27 with TRBJ1-4; 9 bases match TRBD1. Germline CDR1 is MNHEY and CDR2 is SMNVEV (reference sequence). This CDR3 is built from 14 residues. V dropped 5 bases and J dropped 8; count of bases not matched to a gene: 6. The DNA of the CDR3 is TGTGCCAGCAGTACAACAGGGGGCGACGAAAAACTGTTTTTT. It specifies CASSTTGGDEKLFF.

This CDR3 is CASSLVRGSYNSPLHF. The CDR3 DNA sequence: TGTGCCAGCAGTTTAGTTCGGGGCTCCTATAATTCACCCCTCCACTTT. The gene calls are TRBV27 and TRBJ1-6; unclear D gene. The ends were cut back, 2 bases at V and 0 bases at J, with 8 bases in the middle. Germline CDR1 reads MNHEY; CDR2 reads SMNVEV (reference sequence). The CDR3 totals 16 residues.

The chain carries TRBV28 and TRBJ2-2, with 8 nucleotides matching TRBD2. Losses at the gene ends were 5 bases for V and 5 bases for J; bases not matched to a gene: 7. Germline values: CDR1 MDHEN, CDR2 SYDVKM. The CDR3 is 15 amino acids. The CDR3 sequence is CASSRGRRETGELFF. Here the CDR3 DNA reads TGTGCCAGCAGTCGCGGGAGGCGAGAAACCGGGGAGCTGTTTTTT.

The rearrangement uses TRBV7-9 and TRBJ2-3; D is unclear. In germline, CDR1 is SEHNR, CDR2 FQNEAQ (reference sequence). V was trimmed by 3 bases and J by 3 bases, leaving 10 bases between them. The CDR3 has 14 residues. This CDR3 is CASSFPDSTDTQYF. The CDR3 DNA is TGTGCCAGCAGCTTTCCTGACTCGACAGATACGCAGTATTTT.

The J gene is TRBJ2-1, the V gene TRBV18; the match to TRBD1 covers 7 bases. V trimming: 2 bases; J trimming: 7 bases; junction bases outside the gene matches: 8. Germline V gene data show CDR1 as KGHSH and CDR2 as LQKENI. The CDR3 totals 15 residues. CDR3 loop: CASSPGQVGWNEQFF. The CDR3 nucleotides are TGTGCCAGCTCACCAGGACAGGTAGGGTGGAATGAGCAGTTCTTC.

The CDR3 loop is CASSGTSGREETQYF. CDR3 nucleotides: TGTGCCAGTAGTGGGACTAGCGGGAGGGAAGAGACCCAGTACTTC. The chain joins TRBV19 to TRBJ2-5, with 16 bases fitting TRBD2. The germline gives CDR1 LNHDA, CDR2 SQIVND (reference sequence). The CDR3 sequence is 15 residues long. The V segment lost 5 bases and the J segment 3 bases; nucleotides outside the gene matches: 0.

J is TRBJ2-3 and V is TRBV4-3; 7 bases fit TRBD2. Germline CDR1 reads LGHNA; CDR2 reads YSLEER. V trimming: 1 base; J trimming: 5 bases; junction bases outside the gene matches: 12. This CDR3 is built from 17 residues. In DNA, the CDR3 is TGCGCCAGCAGCCAAGGCCCGCGCGGGGGATTCGGAGATACGCAGTATTTT. Translating gives CASSQGPRGGFGDTQYF.

The table lists this clone with a count of one. This chain links TRBV7-6 with TRBJ2-7, with 10 bases that match TRBD1. This CDR3 contains 17 residues. J was trimmed by 2 bases and V by 4 bases; bases with no gene match: 11. CDR1 is SGHVS, CDR2 FNYEAQ, per germline. The CDR3 nucleotides read TGTGCCAGCAGCTCAAGGGTACCGGGACAGGGGACCTACGAGCAGTACTTC. It specifies CASSSRVPGQGTYEQYF.

With respect to this clone: A junction end diverges from the germline sequence, so it may reflect a read error. The chain recombines TRBV6-1 with TRBJ1-5; weak D call: TRBD1 (6 bases). The CDR3 consists of 13 residues. Germline CDR1 MNHNS, CDR2 SASEGT. CDR3 sequence: CASKGTGSPPQNF. DNA for the CDR3: TGTGCCAGCAAGGGTACAGGGTCTCCGCCCCAGAATTTT.

The V call is TRBV27, the J call TRBJ2-1; maybe TRBD1 (5 bases). Germline V gene sequence: CDR1 MNHEY, CDR2 SMNVEV (reference sequence). Deletions cut 3 bases from V and 0 bases from J, with 15 bases between. CDR3 length: 17 residues. CDR3 DNA sequence: TGTGCCAGCAGTTTCACCCGACAGAGCGACTCCTACAATGAGCAGTTCTTC. The encoded protein is CASSFTRQSDSYNEQFF.

The chain employs TRBV25-1 and TRBJ1-4; D possibly corresponds to TRBD1 (6 bases). This CDR3 comprises 14 residues. V was pared by 3 bases and J by 8 bases, with 13 bases between. Germline CDR1 and CDR2: MGHDK and SYGVNS. The CDR3 region has the DNA TGTGCCAGCAGTGACCCACAGGGAGGGGAAAAACTGTTTTTT. Amino acid sequence: CASSDPQGGEKLFF.

Remarks on this clone: The junction differs from germline at one of its ends, possibly a read error. The CDR3 nucleotides read TGTGCCAGCTCACTAGGGGCCCAAACCTACGAGCAGCACTTC. It is translated as CASSLGAQTYEQHF. V and J are TRBV18 and TRBJ2-7, with D tentatively TRBD1 (5 bases). This CDR3 has 14 residues. CDR1 is KGHSH and CDR2 is LQKENI in the germline V gene.